The rows below give T cell receptor beta chains drawn from one sample of a study of cytomegalovirus exposure and HLA in healthy donors. Sequenced by immunoSEQ multiplex PCR; TCRdb stores in-frame clones only, minus some. This table holds hundreds of thousands of clones, around 87% found once. Sample: PBMCs. The receptors shown here come from a young woman in good health and CMV-seronegative. CDR3s include the opening cysteine and the closing phenylalanine or tryptophan. The D gene is left open where the match is weak. Clone sizes are given selectively: once, few, many, or a class where the clone is expanded.

D | size | J | length | V | DNA | CDR3
TRBD1 | - | TRBJ2-7 | 16 | TRBV18 | TGTGCCAGCCCAGACGGGGACAGACGAAACCCTTACGAGCAGTACTTC | CASPDGDRRNPYEQYF
- | - | TRBJ1-5 | 15 | TRBV28 | TGTGCCAGCAGCAGCCCCCCCCAGTCTAGGCAGCCCCAGCATTTT | CASSSPPQSRQPQHF
TRBD2 | once | TRBJ2-3 | 15 | TRBV6-1 | TGTGCCAGCAACCCTAGCGGGACAGAGGGAGATACGCAGTATTTT | CASNPSGTEGDTQYF
- | - | TRBJ1-5 | 12 | TRBV19 | TGTGCTTTGGGCAGGGGCAATCAGCCCCAGCATTTT | CALGRGNQPQHF
TRBD2 | - | TRBJ2-1 | 17 | TRBV4-2 | TGTGCCAGCAGCCAAACCCCCGGGACTAGCGGCCAAGATGAGCAGTTCTTC | CASSQTPGTSGQDEQFF
- | once | TRBJ2-3 | 17 | TRBV7-2 | TGTGCCAGCAGCTTAGGGGGTAGCGCCCGGTCCACAGATACGCAGTATTTT | CASSLGGSARSTDTQYF
- | - | TRBJ2-1 | 13 | TRBV5-1 | TGCGCCAGCAGCCCGGGACTTTACAATGAGCAGTTCTTC | CASSPGLYNEQFF
- | - | TRBJ1-2 | 18 | TRBV7-8 | TGTGCCAGCAGCTTAGAAGCCGTCGTGGGCGTCTCGGAATATGGCTACACCTTC | CASSLEAVVGVSEYGYTF
- | - | TRBJ1-1 | 16 | TRBV4-2 | TGTGCCAGCAGCCAAGAATTGCGGACATCGAACACTGAAGCTTTCTTT | CASSQELRTSNTEAFF
TRBD1 | - | TRBJ2-7 | 15 | TRBV7-9 | TGTGCCAGCAGCTTAGAGGCGACAGGGCTCTACGAGCAGTACTTC | CASSLEATGLYEQYF
TRBD1 | - | TRBJ1-1 | 12 | TRBV2 | TGTGCCAGCCTTACAGGGGGCACTGAAGCTTTCTTT | CASLTGGTEAFF
- | - | TRBJ2-7 | 12 | TRBV28 | TGTGCCAGCTGGACACTGGGTAGCGAGCAGTACTTC | CASWTLGSEQYF
- | once | TRBJ2-5 | 11 | TRBV6-5 | TGTGCCAGCAGCGGAGAAGAGACCCAGTACTTC | CASSGEETQYF
- | - | TRBJ1-1 | 15 | TRBV19 | TGTGCCAGTAGTATTCGACGGACAGTCGCCTCGGAAGCTTTCTTT | CASSIRRTVASEAFF
TRBD1 | - | TRBJ1-4 | 15 | TRBV13 | TGTGCCAGCAGCGACCCGGACAGGGGAAATGAAAAACTGTTTTTT | CASSDPDRGNEKLFF
- | few | TRBJ1-2 | 12 | TRBV28 | TGTGCCAGCAGTTCTCCTAACTATGGCTACACCTTC | CASSSPNYGYTF
TRBD1 | - | TRBJ1-2 | 16 | TRBV15 | TGTGCCACCAGCAGAGCCGGGACAGGGGAGGGCTATGGCTACACCTTC | CATSRAGTGEGYGYTF
- | - | TRBJ2-7 | 16 | TRBV2 | TGTGCCAGCAGAGGACAGTGGACCCTCCATGACTACGAGCAGTACTTC | CASRGQWTLHDYEQYF
- | - | TRBJ2-7 | 15 | TRBV6-1 | TGTGCCAGCAGTGAGAGGCTCAGGGGTTCCTACGAGCAGTACTTC | CASSERLRGSYEQYF
TRBD2 | - | TRBJ2-3 | 15 | TRBV6-6 | TGTGCCAGCAGTGCGACTAGCGGGAGTCCCGATACGCAGTATTTT | CASSATSGSPDTQYF
TRBD2 | - | TRBJ2-7 | 14 | TRBV7-2 | TGTGCCAGCAGCCTTACTCCGGGGGGCTACGAGCAGTACTTC | CASSLTPGGYEQYF
- | - | TRBJ1-1 | 14 | TRBV30 | TGTGCCTGGAGTGTTCGGGGGGGAACAACTGAAGCTTTCTTT | CAWSVRGGTTEAFF
TRBD1 | - | TRBJ1-5 | 14 | TRBV6-1 | TGTGCCAGCAGTGAAGGGACAGGTTATCAGCCCCAGCATTTT | CASSEGTGYQPQHF
- | - | TRBJ2-7 | 14 | TRBV10-3 | TGTGCCATCAAACTGACATCGAGCTCCTACGAGCAGTACTTC | CAIKLTSSSYEQYF